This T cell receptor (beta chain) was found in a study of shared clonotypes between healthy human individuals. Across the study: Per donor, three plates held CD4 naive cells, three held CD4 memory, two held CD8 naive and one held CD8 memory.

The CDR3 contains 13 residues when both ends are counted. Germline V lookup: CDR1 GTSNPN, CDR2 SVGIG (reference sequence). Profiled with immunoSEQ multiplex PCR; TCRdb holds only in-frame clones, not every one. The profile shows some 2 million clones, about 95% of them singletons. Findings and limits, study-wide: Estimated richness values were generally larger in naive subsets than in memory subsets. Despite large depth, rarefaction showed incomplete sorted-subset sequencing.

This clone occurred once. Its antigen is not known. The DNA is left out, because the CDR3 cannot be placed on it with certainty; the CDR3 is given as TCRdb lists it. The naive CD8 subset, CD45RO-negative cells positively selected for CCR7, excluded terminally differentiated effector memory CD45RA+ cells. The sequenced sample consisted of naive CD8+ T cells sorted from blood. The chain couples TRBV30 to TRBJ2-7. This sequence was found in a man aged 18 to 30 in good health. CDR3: CAWSVVGPGEQYF.